This T cell receptor beta chain was sequenced in a study of blood T cell repertoires in COVID-19. About the research overall: T cells, B-cell-depleted T cells, or PBMCs supplied cDNA or gDNA.

This CDR3 is built from 14 residues. Trimming took 0 bases from V and 7 from J, leaving 13 bases between them. CDR1 and CDR2 from the germline V gene are SGHRS and YFSETQ. Produced via immunoSEQ multiplex PCR; TCRdb's table is partial and in-frame only. The sample gives 100,000 to 150,000 clones, roughly 72% of which show up once; around 5.2% is in the top ten. This clone occurred once. Input material: peripheral blood. The receptor was isolated from a man between 60 and 75 years old with acute or convalescent COVID-19. The rearrangement links TRBV5-1 to TRBJ1-2, with D tentatively TRBD1 (5 bases). In DNA, the CDR3 is TGCGCCAGCAGCTTGGCGAAGGGGCAGATTGGCTACACCTTC. This translates into CASSLAKGQIGYTF. The full variable domain, completed using reference TRBV5-1 and TRBJ1-2, is KAGVTQTPRYLIKTRGQQVTLSCSPISGHRSVSWYQQTPGQGLQFLFEYFSETQRNKGNFPGRFSGRQFSNSRSEMNVSTLELGDSALYLCASSLAKGQIGYTFGSGTRLTVV.